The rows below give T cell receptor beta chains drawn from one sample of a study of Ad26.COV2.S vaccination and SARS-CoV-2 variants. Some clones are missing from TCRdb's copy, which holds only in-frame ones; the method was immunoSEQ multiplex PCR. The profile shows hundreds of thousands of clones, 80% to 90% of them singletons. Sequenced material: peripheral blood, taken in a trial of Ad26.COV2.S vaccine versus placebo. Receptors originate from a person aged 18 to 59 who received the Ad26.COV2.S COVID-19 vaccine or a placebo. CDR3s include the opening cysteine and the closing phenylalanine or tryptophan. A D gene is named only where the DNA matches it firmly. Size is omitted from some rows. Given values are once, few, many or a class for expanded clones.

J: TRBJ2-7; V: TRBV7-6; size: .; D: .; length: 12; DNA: TGTGCCAGCAGCCTTACGAGCTACGAGCAGTACTTC; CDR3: CASSLTSYEQYF
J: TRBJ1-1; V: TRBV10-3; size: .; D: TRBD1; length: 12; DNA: TGTGCCGCAGGGACAGGGGGCCCTGAAGCTTTCTTT; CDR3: CAAGTGGPEAFF
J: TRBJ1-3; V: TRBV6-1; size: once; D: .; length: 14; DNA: TGTGCCAGCAGTGAATCAGGGCGGGGAAACACCATATATTTT; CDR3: CASSESGRGNTIYF
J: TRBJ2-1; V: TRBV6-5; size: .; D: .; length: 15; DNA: TGTGCCAGCAACCTGGACAGAGACTCCTACAATGAGCAGTTCTTC; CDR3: CASNLDRDSYNEQFF
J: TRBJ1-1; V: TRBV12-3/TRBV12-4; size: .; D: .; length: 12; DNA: TGTGCCAGCGGGCCACAAGGGACTGAAGCTTTCTTT; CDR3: CASGPQGTEAFF
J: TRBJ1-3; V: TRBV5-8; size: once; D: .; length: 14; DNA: TGTGCCAGCAGCTTGGTATCACGTGGAAACACCATATATTTT; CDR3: CASSLVSRGNTIYF
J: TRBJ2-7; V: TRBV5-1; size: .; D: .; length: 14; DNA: TGCGCCAGCAGCCCCCGGCAGGCTGGGGGCGAGCAGTACTTC; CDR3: CASSPRQAGGEQYF
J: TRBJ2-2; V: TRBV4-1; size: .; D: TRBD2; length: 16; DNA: TGCGCCAGCAGCCCCCCCGCGGGGGAGGGCACCGGGGAGCTGTTTTTT; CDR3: CASSPPAGEGTGELFF
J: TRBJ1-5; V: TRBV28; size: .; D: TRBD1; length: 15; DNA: TGTGCCAGCAGATATACAGGGGGCAGCAATCAGCCCCAGCATTTT; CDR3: CASRYTGGSNQPQHF
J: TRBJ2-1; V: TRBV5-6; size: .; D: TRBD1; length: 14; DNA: TGTGCCAGCAGCTTGGCGGACAGGGGTTGGGAGCAGTTCTTC; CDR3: CASSLADRGWEQFF
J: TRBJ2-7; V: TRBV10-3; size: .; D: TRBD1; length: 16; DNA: TGTGCCATCAGTGAGTGGGAGACAGGGCCTATGGGCGAGCAGTACTTC; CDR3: CAISEWETGPMGEQYF
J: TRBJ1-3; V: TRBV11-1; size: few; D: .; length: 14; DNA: TGTGCCAGCAGCGTCACAGGGAGTGGAAACACCATATATTTT; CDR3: CASSVTGSGNTIYF
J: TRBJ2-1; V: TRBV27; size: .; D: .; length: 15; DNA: TGTGCCAGCAGTTCCGGTCTGATGGGGTACAATGAGCAGTTCTTC; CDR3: CASSSGLMGYNEQFF
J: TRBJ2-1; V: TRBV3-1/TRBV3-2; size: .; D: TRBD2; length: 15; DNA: TGTGCCAGCAGCCAAAGGACTAGGGGCTTGTCCGAGCAGTTCTTC; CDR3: CASSQRTRGLSEQFF
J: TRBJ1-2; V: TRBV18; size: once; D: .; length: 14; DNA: TGTGCCAGCTCACCACGGCCCGGGGGCTATGGCTACACCTTC; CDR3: CASSPRPGGYGYTF
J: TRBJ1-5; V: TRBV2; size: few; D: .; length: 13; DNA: TGTGCCAGCACTCTGGACAGAGATCAGCCCCAGCATTTT; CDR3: CASTLDRDQPQHF
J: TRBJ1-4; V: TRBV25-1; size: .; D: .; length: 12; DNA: TGTGCCAGCAGTGGGTCCTATGAAAAACTGTTTTTT; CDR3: CASSGSYEKLFF
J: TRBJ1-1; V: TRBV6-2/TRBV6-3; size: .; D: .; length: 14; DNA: TGTGCCAGCAGTTTTCCTCAGGGAAGCACTGAAGCTTTCTTT; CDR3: CASSFPQGSTEAFF
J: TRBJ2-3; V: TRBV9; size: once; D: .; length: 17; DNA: TGTGCCAGCAGCCCGCTGGCTGTGCCGGATAGCACAGATACGCAGTATTTT; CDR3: CASSPLAVPDSTDTQYF
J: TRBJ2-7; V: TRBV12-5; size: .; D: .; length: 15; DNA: TGTGCTAGTGGTTTGGGGGTTGACAGTCTATACGAGCAGTACTTC; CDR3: CASGLGVDSLYEQYF
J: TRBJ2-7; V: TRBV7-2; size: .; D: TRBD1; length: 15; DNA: TGTGCCAGCAGCTCTGGACAGGCTGGCGCCTACGAGCAGTACTTC; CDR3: CASSSGQAGAYEQYF
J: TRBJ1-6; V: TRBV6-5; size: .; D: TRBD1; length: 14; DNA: TGTGCCAGCAGCGACCGGGACAGCCTTTCCCCCCTCCACTTT; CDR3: CASSDRDSLSPLHF
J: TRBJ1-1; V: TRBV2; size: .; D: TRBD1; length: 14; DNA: TGTGCCAGCAGTAGAGGACAGGCCCACACTGAAGCTTTCTTT; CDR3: CASSRGQAHTEAFF
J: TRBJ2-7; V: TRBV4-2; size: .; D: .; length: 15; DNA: TGTGCCAGCAGCCAGGCCCGGGACTCAGCTGCCGAGCAGTACTTC; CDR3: CASSQARDSAAEQYF
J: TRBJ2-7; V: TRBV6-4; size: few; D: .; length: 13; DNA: TGTGCCAGCAGTGACCGGGACTCCTACGAGCAGTACTTC; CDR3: CASSDRDSYEQYF